These T cell receptor beta chains were read from a single sample in a study of blood T cell repertoires in COVID-19. Profiling relied on immunoSEQ multiplex PCR, and the TCRdb table lists in-frame clones only, not all of them. The sample lists more than 350,000 clones, over 75% occurring once. Sequencing used peripheral blood. The receptors come from a woman younger than 45 with COVID-19, enrolled during active disease. CDR3s include the opening cysteine and the closing phenylalanine or tryptophan. The D gene is left open where the match is weak. Size tells how often a clone was seen (once, few, many) or the class of an expanded clone, and some rows leave it out.

D gene,clone size,J gene,V gene,CDR3 DNA,CDR3 protein
.,.,TRBJ2-7,TRBV10-3,TGTGCCATCAGTGACAGGGGCGATTCCTACGAGCAGTACTTC,CAISDRGDSYEQYF
TRBD1,.,TRBJ1-6,TRBV6-5,TGTGCCAGCAGCCTGACAGGGACCTATAATTCACCCCTCCACTTT,CASSLTGTYNSPLHF
TRBD2,.,TRBJ2-7,TRBV10-3,TGTGCCATCAGTGAGTCAACTAGCGGGCGCGAGCAGTACTTC,CAISESTSGREQYF
TRBD2,.,TRBJ2-3,TRBV5-4,TGTGCCAGCAGCTTGGGGAGCGGGGCTAGCACAGATACGCAGTATTTT,CASSLGSGASTDTQYF
.,few,TRBJ2-7,TRBV13,TGTGCCAGCAGCCACGGCCCGGGACAGGGATTCGGGCTAGCGGGAGCATTCGGGTACGAGCAGTACTTC,CASSHGPGQGFGLAGAFGYEQYF
.,.,TRBJ2-1,TRBV5-3,TGTGCCAGAAGCGGGGACTCGAGCTCCTACAATGAGCAGTTCTTC,CARSGDSSSYNEQFF
.,.,TRBJ1-1,TRBV19,TGTGCCAGTAGTATTGGGCACAACACTGAAGCTTTCTTT,CASSIGHNTEAFF
.,once,TRBJ1-5,TRBV23-1,TGCGCCAGCAGTCATGAGGCAGTGCAGGACACCTATAGCAATCAGCCCCAGCATTTT,CASSHEAVQDTYSNQPQHF
TRBD2,few,TRBJ2-7,TRBV5-1,TGCGCCAGCAGCCCATCTAGCGGGGTCCCCTACGAGCAGTACTTC,CASSPSSGVPYEQYF
TRBD2,.,TRBJ2-2,TRBV4-1,TGCGCCAGCAGCCAAGATCAGGCAGTGACTAGCGGGAGGTTGAACACCGGGGAGCTGTTTTTT,CASSQDQAVTSGRLNTGELFF
.,.,TRBJ1-5,TRBV9,TGTGCCAGCAGCGACTCCGGGAGCAATCAGCCCCAGCATTTT,CASSDSGSNQPQHF
TRBD2,.,TRBJ2-5,TRBV7-9,TGTGCCAGCAGCTTAGCGTCAGCGGGAGAGGTCCAAGAGACCCAGTACTTC,CASSLASAGEVQETQYF
.,few,TRBJ2-1,TRBV15,TGTGCCACCAGGGACTCCCACAATGAGCAGTTCTTC,CATRDSHNEQFF
TRBD1,.,TRBJ1-2,TRBV5-1,TGCGCCAGCAGCTCCCGGGACAGGGGGCCTTTCGGCTACACCTTC,CASSSRDRGPFGYTF
TRBD2,.,TRBJ2-3,TRBV5-4,TGTGCCAGCAACCTAGCGGGAGTTGATACGCAGTATTTT,CASNLAGVDTQYF
TRBD1,.,TRBJ2-5,TRBV24-1,TGTGCCACCAGTGACTCAGGGGGCGCCCCCGACCCACAACAAGAGACCCAGTACTTC,CATSDSGGAPDPQQETQYF
.,.,TRBJ1-2,TRBV28,TGTGCCAGCAGTTTAGTCGGCAGCCTGACTTATGGCTACACCTTC,CASSLVGSLTYGYTF
.,.,TRBJ2-2,TRBV21-1,TGTGCCAGCAGTTTAGCGGGAGGAATATACACCGGGGAGCTGTTTTTT,CASSLAGGIYTGELFF
.,.,TRBJ2-1,TRBV30,TGTGCCTGGAGTGACTCCAGGAGGTACAATGAGCAGTTCTTC,CAWSDSRRYNEQFF
TRBD1,.,TRBJ2-3,TRBV7-6,TGTGCCAGCAGCTCTAGGACAGGGTATTACGCAGATACGCAGTATTTT,CASSSRTGYYADTQYF
.,.,TRBJ2-5,TRBV9,TGTGCCAGCAGCGTAGGGGCGCGGAGCGGAGGGGAAGAGACCCAGTACTTC,CASSVGARSGGEETQYF
.,once,TRBJ2-1,TRBV24-1,TGTGCCACCAGTGATTTTTCCCCTTACAATGAGCAGTTCTTC,CATSDFSPYNEQFF
TRBD1,.,TRBJ1-2,TRBV24-1,TGTGCCACCAGTGATCCGACAGGGCCTAACTATGGCTACACCTTC,CATSDPTGPNYGYTF
TRBD1,.,TRBJ1-3,TRBV5-6,TGTGCCAGCAGCTTTAGGACAGGGGTGAGCTCTGGAAACACCATATATTTT,CASSFRTGVSSGNTIYF
TRBD2,many,TRBJ2-1,TRBV19,TGTGCCAGTAGTATGTACGCGGGAGGGCCACTTTCCGAGCAGTTCTTC,CASSMYAGGPLSEQFF
TRBD2,once,TRBJ2-7,TRBV6-5,TGTGCCAGCCGGGGGGTCTACGAGCAGTACTTC,CASRGVYEQYF
TRBD1,.,TRBJ2-7,TRBV3-1/TRBV3-2,TGTGCCAGCAGCGCCGGGACAGGGGGTCCCTACGAGCAGTACTTC,CASSAGTGGPYEQYF
.,.,TRBJ1-4,TRBV7-9,TGTGCCAGCAGCCCCCTAGGTGAAAAACTGTTTTTT,CASSPLGEKLFF
TRBD2,.,TRBJ2-1,TRBV9,TGTGCCAGCAGCGTAGGGACTAGCCTCAACGATGAGCAGTTCTTC,CASSVGTSLNDEQFF
TRBD2,.,TRBJ2-7,TRBV11-1,TGTGCCAGCAGCGAGGGGACTAGCGGCTACGAGCAGTACTTC,CASSEGTSGYEQYF
TRBD2,.,TRBJ2-1,TRBV7-9,TGTGCCAGCAGCTTAGCGCCTAGCGGGAGCAATGAGCAGTTCTTC,CASSLAPSGSNEQFF
TRBD1,.,TRBJ1-5,TRBV2,TGTGCCAGCAGTGACCTGGGACAGGGTCCTCCGCCCCAGCATTTT,CASSDLGQGPPPQHF
.,.,TRBJ1-3,TRBV28,TGTGCCAGCAGTTTCGAGATATTTGGAAACACCATATATTTT,CASSFEIFGNTIYF
TRBD2,.,TRBJ2-7,TRBV7-9,TGTGCCAGCAGCTCGGCTAGCGGGAGGAGACGTTACGAGCAGTACTTC,CASSSASGRRRYEQYF
TRBD1,.,TRBJ2-5,TRBV9,TGTGCCAGCAGCCCCAGGTGGGACAGGGTGGCGGAGACCCAGTACTTC,CASSPRWDRVAETQYF
TRBD1,many,TRBJ1-1,TRBV7-2,TGTGCCAGCAGCTCTCACCCGGGACAGGGCACTGAAGCTTTCTTT,CASSSHPGQGTEAFF
TRBD1,.,TRBJ1-4,TRBV5-1,TGCGCCAGCAGCCTGACCTCGGGGACAGGGAATGAAAAACTGTTTTTT,CASSLTSGTGNEKLFF
.,.,TRBJ2-3,TRBV11-2,TGTGCCAGCAGCCCGGGGGTAGATACGCAGTATTTT,CASSPGVDTQYF
.,.,TRBJ1-6,TRBV23-1,TGCGCCAGCGGTGGTTGGAGGGGACGGCGCTCACCCCTCCACTTT,CASGGWRGRRSPLHF
.,.,TRBJ2-7,TRBV27,TGTGCCAGCAGTTTATTGGGTAGGGAGGACGAGCAGTACTTC,CASSLLGREDEQYF